The entry below gives a single T cell receptor (beta chain) sequence along with its context. This record belongs to a study of cytomegalovirus exposure and HLA in healthy donors. Use of 60 Vbeta and 13 Jbeta primers characterized the PCR. Profiled with immunoSEQ multiplex PCR; TCRdb holds only in-frame clones, not every one. The data show 95,000 to 150,000 clones, with just over 65% seen just once and about 1.6% held by the top ten. Sequenced: PBMCs. The clonotype was recovered from a man aged 18 to 29 in good health and CMV-seronegative.

CDR3 in DNA: TGTGCCAGCAGCTTAGGACATAGCAATCAGCCCCAGCATTTT. Encoded protein: CASSLGHSNQPQHF. V and J are TRBV5-6 and TRBJ1-5; possibly TRBD1 for D (5 bases). V lost 2 bases and J lost 0, with 6 bases in between. Looked up from germline, CDR1 is SGHDT and CDR2 is YYEEEE. The CDR3 extends over 14 amino acids.